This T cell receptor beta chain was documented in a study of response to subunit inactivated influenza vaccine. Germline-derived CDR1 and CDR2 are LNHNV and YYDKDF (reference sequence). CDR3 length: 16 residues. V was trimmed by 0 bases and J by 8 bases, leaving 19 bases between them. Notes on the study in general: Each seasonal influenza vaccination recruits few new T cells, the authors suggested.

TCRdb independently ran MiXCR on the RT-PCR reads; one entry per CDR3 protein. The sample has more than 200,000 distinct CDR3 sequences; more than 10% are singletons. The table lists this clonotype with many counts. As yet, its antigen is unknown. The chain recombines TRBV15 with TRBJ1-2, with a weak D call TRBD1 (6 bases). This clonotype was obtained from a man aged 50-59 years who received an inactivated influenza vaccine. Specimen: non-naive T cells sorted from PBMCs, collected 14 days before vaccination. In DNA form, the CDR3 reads TGTGCCACCAGCAGAGAAGCTCAAGGGCAGGGGCACGGCTACACCTTC. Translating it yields CATSREAQGQGHGYTF.